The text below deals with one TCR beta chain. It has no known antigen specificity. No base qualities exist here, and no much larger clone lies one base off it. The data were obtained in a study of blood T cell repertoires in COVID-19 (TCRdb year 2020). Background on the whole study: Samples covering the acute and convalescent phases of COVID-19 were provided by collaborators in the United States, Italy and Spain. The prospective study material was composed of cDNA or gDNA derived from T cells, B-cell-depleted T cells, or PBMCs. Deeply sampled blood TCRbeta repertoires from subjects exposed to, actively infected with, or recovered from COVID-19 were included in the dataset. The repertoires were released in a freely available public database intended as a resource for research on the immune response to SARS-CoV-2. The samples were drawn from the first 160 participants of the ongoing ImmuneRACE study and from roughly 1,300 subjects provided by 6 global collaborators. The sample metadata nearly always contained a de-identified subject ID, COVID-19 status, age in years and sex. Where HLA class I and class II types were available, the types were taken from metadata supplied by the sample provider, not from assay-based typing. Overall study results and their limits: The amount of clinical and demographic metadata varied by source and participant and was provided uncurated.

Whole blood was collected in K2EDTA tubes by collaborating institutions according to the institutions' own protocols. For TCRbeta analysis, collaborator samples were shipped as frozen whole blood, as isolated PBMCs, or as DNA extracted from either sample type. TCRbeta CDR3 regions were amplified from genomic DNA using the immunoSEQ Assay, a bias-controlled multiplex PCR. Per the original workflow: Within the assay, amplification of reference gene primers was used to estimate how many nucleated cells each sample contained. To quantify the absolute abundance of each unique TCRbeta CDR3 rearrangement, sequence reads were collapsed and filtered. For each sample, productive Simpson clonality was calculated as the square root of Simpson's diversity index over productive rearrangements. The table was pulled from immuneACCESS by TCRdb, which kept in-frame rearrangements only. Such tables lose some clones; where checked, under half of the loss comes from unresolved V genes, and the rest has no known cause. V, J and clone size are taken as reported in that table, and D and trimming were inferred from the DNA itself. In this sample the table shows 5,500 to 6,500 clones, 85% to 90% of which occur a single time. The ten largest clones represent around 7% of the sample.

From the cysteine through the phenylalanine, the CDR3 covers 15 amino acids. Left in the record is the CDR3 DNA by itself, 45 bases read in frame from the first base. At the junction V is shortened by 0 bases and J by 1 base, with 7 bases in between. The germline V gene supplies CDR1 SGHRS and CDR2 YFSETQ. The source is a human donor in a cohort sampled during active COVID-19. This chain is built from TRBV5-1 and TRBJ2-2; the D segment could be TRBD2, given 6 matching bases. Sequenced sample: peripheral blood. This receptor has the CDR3 CASSLGSGNTGELFF. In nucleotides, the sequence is TGCGCCAGCAGCTTGGGTAGCGGGAACACCGGGGAGCTGTTTTTT.